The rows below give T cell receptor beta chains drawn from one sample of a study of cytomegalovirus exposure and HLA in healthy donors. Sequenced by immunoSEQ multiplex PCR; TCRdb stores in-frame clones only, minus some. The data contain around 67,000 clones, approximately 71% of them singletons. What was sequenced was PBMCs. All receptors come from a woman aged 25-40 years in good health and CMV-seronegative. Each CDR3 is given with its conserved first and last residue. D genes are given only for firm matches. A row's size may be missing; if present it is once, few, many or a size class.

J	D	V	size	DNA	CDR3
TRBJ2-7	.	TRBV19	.	TGTGCCAGTAGTATAGAGGCCGGGACCTACGAGCAGTACTTC	CASSIEAGTYEQYF
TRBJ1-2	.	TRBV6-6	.	TGTGCCAGCAGTTACCGGGGGGGCGGCTACACCTTC	CASSYRGGGYTF
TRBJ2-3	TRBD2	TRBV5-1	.	TGCGCCAGCACCTCCTCGCGGGGGAGCACAGATACGCAGTATTTT	CASTSSRGSTDTQYF
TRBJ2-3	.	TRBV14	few	TGTGCCAGCAGCGAGGCGGTCTTTAGCACAGATACGCAGTATTTT	CASSEAVFSTDTQYF
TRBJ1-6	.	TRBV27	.	TGTGCCGCCAGTGCCGGGGTAGGGCGCTCCTATAATTCACCCCTCCACTTT	CAASAGVGRSYNSPLHF
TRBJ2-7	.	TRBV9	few	TGTGCCAGCAGCGTAGGACTAGGGGCGTACGAGCAGTACTTC	CASSVGLGAYEQYF
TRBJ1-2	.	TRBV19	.	TGTGCCAGTAGTATATCCCTCAACTATGGCTACACCTTC	CASSISLNYGYTF
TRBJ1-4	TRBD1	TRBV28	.	TGTGCCAGCAGTTTGGTGGGACAGGGAGCTGAAAAACTGTTTTTT	CASSLVGQGAEKLFF
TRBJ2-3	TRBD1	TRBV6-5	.	TGTGCCAGCAGGACGACAGGGGGAAGGGATACGCAGTATTTT	CASRTTGGRDTQYF
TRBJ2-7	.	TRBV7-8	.	TGTTCTAGCAAGTTAGAGCCGGCCTACGAGCAGTACTTC	CSSKLEPAYEQYF
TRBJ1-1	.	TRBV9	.	TGTGCCAGCAGCTTACAGATGAACACTGAAGCTTTCTTT	CASSLQMNTEAFF
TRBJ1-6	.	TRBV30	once	TGTGCCTGGAGTGCCCCGGGGGAACGGGATAATTCACCCCTCCACTTT	CAWSAPGERDNSPLHF
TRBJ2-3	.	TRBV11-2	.	TGTGCCAGCAGCTTAAACAGTCTCAGCACAGATACGCAGTATTTT	CASSLNSLSTDTQYF
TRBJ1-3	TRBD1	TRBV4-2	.	TGTGCCAGCAGCGCGGCAGGGGGCTCTGGAAACACCATATATTTT	CASSAAGGSGNTIYF
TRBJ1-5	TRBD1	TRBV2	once	TGTGCCAGCAGTAGACAGGGGACCTATCAGCCCCAGCATTTT	CASSRQGTYQPQHF
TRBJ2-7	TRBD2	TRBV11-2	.	TGTGCCAGCAGCTTAGTTGGGGGGACTAGCGGGGCCGTACAGTACTTC	CASSLVGGTSGAVQYF
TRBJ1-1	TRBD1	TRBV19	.	TGTGCCAGTAGTATATGGGGACAGAGTACAAACACTGAAGCTTTCTTT	CASSIWGQSTNTEAFF
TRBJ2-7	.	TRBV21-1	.	TGTGCCAGCAGCAAAGCCTATCCGACAGAGCTACCCTACGAGCAGTACTTC	CASSKAYPTELPYEQYF
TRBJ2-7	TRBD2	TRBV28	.	TGTGCCACCAAATTGGGAGGGCAGGACTACGAGCAGTACTTC	CATKLGGQDYEQYF
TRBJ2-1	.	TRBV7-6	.	TGTGCCAGCAGCTTAGACGGCAATGAGCAGTTCTTC	CASSLDGNEQFF
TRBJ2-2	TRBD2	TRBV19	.	TGTGCCAGTAGTCTCCCCCGGGCGTACGGGGGGGACACCGGGGAGCTGTTTTTT	CASSLPRAYGGDTGELFF
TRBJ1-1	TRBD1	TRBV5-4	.	TGTGCCAGCAGCTTGGGTGGGACAGGGAGGACTGAAGCTTTCTTT	CASSLGGTGRTEAFF